The clone carrying this T cell receptor beta chain has a count of ten or more. What it binds is not known. From the RT-PCR reads, TCRdb called clonotypes with MiXCR, one entry per CDR3 protein. Found here are 630,000 or so distinct CDR3 sequences, 15% to 19% of them singletons; the top ten hold around 10%. This sample was included in a study of response to subunit inactivated influenza vaccine. Study outcomes and limitations: T cells newly recruited by each seasonal influenza vaccination are few, the authors suggested.

This sample comprised PBMCs from blood, obtained roughly 12 days after vaccination. The clonotype comes from a man aged 50 or older who received an inactivated influenza vaccine.

DNA of the CDR3: TGTGCCAGCAGCCGGGACAGGAGCTATGGCTACACCTTC. This translates into CASSRDRSYGYTF. The chain links TRBV12-3 or TRBV12-4 to TRBJ1-2; 8 positions match TRBD1. J was trimmed by 4 bases and V by 6 bases; bases with no gene match: 4. The CDR3 is 13 amino acids.